Presented here are 18 T cell receptor beta chains from one specimen sequenced in a study of blood T cell repertoires in COVID-19. Measured with immunoSEQ multiplex PCR; TCRdb has only the in-frame clones, and not every one. This table has about 250,000 clones, 70% to 80% appearing once. The material sequenced was peripheral blood. The receptors here all came from a woman of 80 years or more with acute or convalescent COVID-19.

V usage is TRBV28 and J usage is TRBJ1-5; no reliable D call. Trimming cost V 5 bases and J 2 bases, with 19 bases left between them. This CDR3 is 17 amino acids long. CDR1 MDHEN and CDR2 SYDVKM come from the germline V gene. This CDR3 reads CASSKRGYISGNQPQHF. The CDR3 DNA reads as TGTGCCAGCAGTAAACGGGGATATATATCGGGCAATCAGCCCCAGCATTTT. Full variable domain (missing parts from reference TRBV28 and TRBJ1-5): DVKVTQSSRYLVKRTGEKVFLECVQDMDHENMFWYRQDPGLGLRLIYFSYDVKMKEKGDIPEGYSVSREKKERFSLILESASTNQTSMYLCASSKRGYISGNQPQHFGDGTRLSIL.

This chain joins TRBV27 and TRBJ1-2; 9 bases line up with TRBD1. This CDR3 spans 14 amino acids. From germline, CDR1 is MNHEY and CDR2 SMNVEV (reference sequence). V was pared by 4 bases and J by 6 bases, with 6 bases of the junction left unmatched. CDR3 sequence reads: CASSSQQGADGYTF. In DNA, the CDR3 is TGTGCCAGCAGTTCGCAACAGGGGGCAGATGGCTACACCTTC.

The chain combines TRBV19 with TRBJ1-2, with D hard to call. The CDR3 covers 13 residues. Trimming cost V 3 bases and J 5 bases, with 10 bases left between them. The germline CDR1 and CDR2 sequences are LNHDA and SQIVND (reference sequence). The chain's CDR3 is CASSMGGSYGYTF. The CDR3 DNA is TGTGCCAGTAGTATGGGCGGGTCATATGGCTACACCTTC.

Turning to this clone: This sample includes further DNA sequences coding for the same CDR3. The gene calls are TRBV6-2 or TRBV6-3 and TRBJ2-7, with D tentatively TRBD2 (5 bases). The CDR3 runs 12 residues. V lost 2 bases, J lost 4 bases, and 6 bases lay in between. Germline V gene data show CDR1 as MNHEY and CDR2 as SVGEGT. The CDR3 region is CASSYREYEQYF. CDR3 DNA: TGTGCCAGCAGTTACAGGGAGTACGAGCAGTACTTC.

The chain couples TRBV9 to TRBJ2-3; D uncertain. The CDR3 totals 13 residues. Germline values: CDR1 SGDLS, CDR2 YYNGEE. The germline V and J ends were trimmed by 5 bases and 5 bases, with 12 bases remaining between them. CDR3 sequence: CASSLEGGDTQYF. DNA for the CDR3: TGTGCCAGCAGTCTAGAAGGTGGAGATACGCAGTATTTT.

The gene calls are TRBV2 and TRBJ1-5; TRBD1 agrees at 8 bases. V shed 6 bases and J 6 bases; nucleotides not matched to a gene: 7. Germline V CDR1 and CDR2: SNHLY, FYNNEI. This CDR3 is 14 amino acids long. The CDR3 reads CASRSGQGSQPQHF. DNA for the CDR3: TGTGCCAGCAGATCAGGACAGGGCTCTCAGCCCCAGCATTTT.

The J gene is TRBJ1-1, the V gene TRBV3-1 (or the pseudogene TRBV3-2); perhaps TRBD1 as D (6 bases). The CDR3 is made up of 16 amino acids. Looked up from germline, CDR1 is LGHDT and CDR2 is YNNKEL (reference sequence). V lost 3 bases to trimming and J lost 4 bases, with 18 bases between them. CDR3 DNA sequence: TGTGCCAGCAGCCACGACAGGCTTGAGGTGGGCACTGAAGCTTTCTTT. Protein product: CASSHDRLEVGTEAFF.

The CDR3 DNA sequence: TGTGCCAGCAGCCCTCAGATTGAAGCTTTCTTT. Residues: CASSPQIEAFF. The gene calls are TRBV7-8 and TRBJ1-1; D call uncertain. Germline values: CDR1 SGHVS, CDR2 FQNEAQ. The CDR3 runs 11 residues. Trimming took off 5 bases at V and 7 bases at J, with 8 bases between the two ends.

This clone was counted between two and nine times. The rearrangement links TRBV2 to TRBJ2-1, with D possibly matching TRBD1 (5 bases). V lost 5 bases and J lost 7, with 12 bases in between. Per germline, CDR1 SNHLY and CDR2 FYNNEI. This CDR3 has 13 residues. In DNA, the CDR3 is TGTGCCAGCAGTCCCACCAGGGAAAATGAGCAGTTCTTC. It specifies CASSPTRENEQFF.

The chain carries TRBV7-2 and TRBJ1-3, with D perhaps matching TRBD1 (5 bases). The germline gives CDR1 SGHTA, CDR2 FQGNSA. The V and J ends lost 1 base and 2 bases respectively, with 12 bases between them. The CDR3 spans 16 residues. In DNA, the CDR3 is TGTGCCAGCAGCTTAGGCGGCAGGGTGGCTGGAAACACCATATATTTT. This codes for CASSLGGRVAGNTIYF.

The CDR3, as DNA: TGCAGTGCTAGGGAGGATGATACGCAGTATTTT. Its protein product is CSAREDDTQYF. The V call is TRBV20-1, the J call TRBJ2-3, with D perhaps matching TRBD2 (5 bases). The CDR3 is made up of 11 amino acids. Trimming shortened V by 3 bases and J by 6 bases, and 7 bases separated the two germline ends. Germline V lookup: CDR1 DFQATT, CDR2 SNEGSKA (reference sequence).

The chain recombines TRBV30 with TRBJ1-1, with TRBD1 as a possible D gene (6 bases). The V end lost 7 bases, the J end lost 5 bases, and 11 bases lay between the germline ends. Germline values: CDR1 GTSNPN, CDR2 SVGIG (reference sequence). The CDR3 sequence is 11 residues long. CDR3 loop: CAFTGWTEAFF. The CDR3 nucleotides read TGTGCCTTCACAGGGTGGACTGAAGCTTTCTTT.

The CDR3 region is CASSVRGTGYTDTQYF. CDR3 nucleotide sequence: TGTGCCAGCAGCGTCAGGGGGACAGGGTACACAGATACGCAGTATTTT. The chain links TRBV2 to TRBJ2-3, with 9 bases fitting TRBD1. The CDR3 is 16 amino acids. Unmatched junction bases numbered 9, after V lost 6 bases and J lost 2 bases. CDR1 and CDR2 (germline): SNHLY, FYNNEI.

The chain recombines TRBV7-9 with TRBJ1-6; 11 nucleotides align to TRBD1. This CDR3 comprises 14 residues. Germline CDR1 is SEHNR and CDR2 is FQNEAQ (reference sequence). The ends lost 5 bases at V and 10 bases at J; junction bases unmatched: 4. The CDR3 nucleotides are TGTGCCAGCAGCACGGGACAGGGGGGATCACCCCTCCACTTT. It yields the protein CASSTGQGGSPLHF.

In nucleotides, the CDR3 is TGTGCCAGCAGCTCCGCCCCGATGGGCCGTGCAGATACGCAGTATTTT. It translates to CASSSAPMGRADTQYF. This chain uses TRBV7-2 with TRBJ2-3, with D unresolved. This CDR3 is 16 amino acids long. The ends were cut back, 4 bases at V and 4 bases at J, with 18 bases in the middle. Germline assignment: CDR1 SGHTA and CDR2 FQGNSA.

The chain is built from TRBV6-1 and TRBJ1-5, with D hard to call. Looked up from germline, CDR1 is MNHNS and CDR2 is SASEGT. Trimming left V 2 bases short and J 6 bases short, with 8 bases between. The CDR3 length is 13 residues. CDR3 DNA sequence: TGTGCCAGCAGTGAAACGGGAGGTCAGCCCCAGCATTTT. It encodes CASSETGGQPQHF.

The chain recombines TRBV6-7 with TRBJ1-3, with 9 bases matching TRBD1. TRBV6-7 is reported as an ORF; its role is uncertain. The junction had 9 bases not matched to a gene; V was cut back by 0 bases and J by 0 bases. This CDR3 is 19 amino acids long. The DNA for the CDR3 is TGTGCCAGCAGTTACTCCCGGACAGGGGCACCCAACTCTGGAAACACCATATATTTT. Protein product: CASSYSRTGAPNSGNTIYF.

The gene calls are TRBV27 and TRBJ1-1, with TRBD1 as a possible D gene (6 bases). V was clipped by 2 bases and J by 1 base, with 11 bases between them. The CDR3 spans 15 residues. Germline V lookup: CDR1 MNHEY, CDR2 SMNVEV (reference sequence). The CDR3 bases are TGTGCCAGCAGTTTAAGGGGACAAACGAACACTGAAGCTTTCTTT. It encodes CASSLRGQTNTEAFF.